This is a list of T cell receptor beta chains from one sample in a study of cytomegalovirus exposure and HLA in healthy donors. The method was immunoSEQ multiplex PCR; TCRdb's version includes in-frame clones alone and lacks a portion of them. The data show tens of thousands of clones, 70% seen once. The sample was PBMCs. All receptors derive from a woman between 45 and 60 years old in good health and CMV-seropositive. Each CDR3 is given with its conserved first and last residue. A D gene is named only where the DNA matches it firmly. Only some rows state a clone size, as once, few, many or a class for expanded clones.

j_call v_call clone_size d_call cdr3_aa cdr3_nt
TRBJ2-5 TRBV11-2 - - CASSLARGGISAETQYF TGTGCCAGCAGCTTAGCGCGCGGGGGCATATCCGCCGAGACCCAGTACTTC
TRBJ2-1 TRBV7-8 few - CASSLISGYNEQFF TGTGCCAGCAGCTTAATTAGCGGATACAATGAGCAGTTCTTC
TRBJ2-5 TRBV4-1 - TRBD2 CASSQEELAVIQETQYF TGCGCCAGCAGCCAAGAAGAGCTAGCGGTGATCCAAGAGACCCAGTACTTC
TRBJ1-3 TRBV7-2 - TRBD1 CASSVTGYSGDTIYF TGTGCCAGCAGCGTGACAGGGTATTCGGGAGACACCATATATTTT
TRBJ1-2 TRBV7-2 - - CASSLVSYGYTF TGTGCCAGCAGCTTAGTCAGCTATGGCTACACCTTC
TRBJ1-2 TRBV5-6 - - CANSLYGAGGYGYTF TGTGCCAACAGCTTGTATGGGGCAGGAGGGTATGGCTACACCTTC
TRBJ2-2 TRBV5-1 - TRBD2 CASSTSGRVPNTGELFF TGCGCCAGCAGTACTAGCGGGAGGGTCCCGAACACCGGGGAGCTGTTTTTT
TRBJ2-5 TRBV11-2 - - CASSRDSQETQYF TGTGCCAGCAGCCGTGACTCGCAAGAGACCCAGTACTTC
TRBJ1-1 TRBV15 few - CATSRDGGLTTQAFF TGTGCCACCAGCAGAGATGGAGGATTAACTACGCAAGCTTTCTTT
TRBJ2-2 TRBV19 - TRBD1 CASSIGTGTNTGELFF TGTGCCAGTAGTATTGGGACAGGTACGAACACCGGGGAGCTGTTTTTT